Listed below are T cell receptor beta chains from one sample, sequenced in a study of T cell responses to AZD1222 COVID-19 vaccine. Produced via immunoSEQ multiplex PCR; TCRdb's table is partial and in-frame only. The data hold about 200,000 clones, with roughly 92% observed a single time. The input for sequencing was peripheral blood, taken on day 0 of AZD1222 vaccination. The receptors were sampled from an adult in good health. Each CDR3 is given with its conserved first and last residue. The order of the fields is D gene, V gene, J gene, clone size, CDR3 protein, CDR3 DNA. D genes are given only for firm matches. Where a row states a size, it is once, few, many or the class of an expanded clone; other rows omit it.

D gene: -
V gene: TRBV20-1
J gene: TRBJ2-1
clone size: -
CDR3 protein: CSAYEQFF
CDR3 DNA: TGCAGTGCTTATGAGCAGTTCTTC

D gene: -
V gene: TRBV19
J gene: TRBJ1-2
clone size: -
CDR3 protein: CASSPRQGPRRGYTF
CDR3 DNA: TGTGCCAGTAGTCCTCGCCAGGGGCCACGACGAGGCTACACCTTC

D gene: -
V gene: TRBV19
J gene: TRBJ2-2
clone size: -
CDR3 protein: CASSSGGAYTGELFF
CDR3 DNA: TGTGCCAGTAGTAGTGGTGGGGCGTACACCGGGGAGCTGTTTTTT

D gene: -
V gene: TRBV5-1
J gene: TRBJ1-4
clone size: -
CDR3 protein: CASSPGRGEKLFF
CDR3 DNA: TGCGCCAGCAGCCCTGGACGGGGAGAAAAACTGTTTTTT

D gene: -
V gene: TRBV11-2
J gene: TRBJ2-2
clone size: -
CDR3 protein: CASSLARGRTDPGTGELFF
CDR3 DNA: TGTGCCAGCAGCTTAGCGCGGGGACGGACCGACCCGGGCACCGGGGAGCTGTTTTTT

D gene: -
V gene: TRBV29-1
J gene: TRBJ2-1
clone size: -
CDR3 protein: CSGSSYNEQFF
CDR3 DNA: TGCAGCGGGAGCTCCTACAATGAGCAGTTCTTC

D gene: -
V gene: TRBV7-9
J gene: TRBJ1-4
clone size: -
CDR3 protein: CASSAGGGATNEKLFF
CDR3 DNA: TGTGCCAGCAGCGCCGGGGGTGGAGCAACTAATGAAAAACTGTTTTTT

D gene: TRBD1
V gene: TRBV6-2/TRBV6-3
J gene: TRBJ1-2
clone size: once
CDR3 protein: CASSYSRLRGPLTF
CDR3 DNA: TGTGCCAGCAGTTATTCCCGGCTCAGGGGGCCTCTGACCTTC

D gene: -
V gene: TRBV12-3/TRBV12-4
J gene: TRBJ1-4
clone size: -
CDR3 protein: CASAARANEKLFF
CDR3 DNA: TGTGCCAGCGCCGCCAGGGCTAATGAAAAACTGTTTTTT

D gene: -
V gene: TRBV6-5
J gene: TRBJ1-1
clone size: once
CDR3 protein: CASSYQEANTEAFF
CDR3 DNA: TGTGCCAGCAGTTACCAGGAGGCGAACACTGAAGCTTTCTTT

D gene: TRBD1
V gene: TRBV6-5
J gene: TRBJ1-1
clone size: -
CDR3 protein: CASSHDRAGAFF
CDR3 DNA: TGTGCCAGCAGCCATGACAGGGCGGGGGCTTTCTTT

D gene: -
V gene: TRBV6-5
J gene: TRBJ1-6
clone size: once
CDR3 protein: CASSPGPRPNSPLHF
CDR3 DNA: TGTGCCAGCAGCCCCGGACCGAGACCGAATTCACCCCTCCACTTT

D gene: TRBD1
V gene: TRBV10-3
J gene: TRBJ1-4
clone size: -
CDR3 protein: CAIRDRGIDEKLFF
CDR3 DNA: TGTGCCATCAGAGACAGGGGAATCGATGAAAAACTGTTTTTT

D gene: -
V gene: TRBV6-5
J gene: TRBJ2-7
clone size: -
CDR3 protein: CASRPSAGSSYEQYF
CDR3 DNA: TGTGCCAGCAGGCCAAGCGCGGGGTCCTCCTACGAGCAGTACTTC

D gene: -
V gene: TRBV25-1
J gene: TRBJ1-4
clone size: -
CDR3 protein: CASSELGPNEKLFF
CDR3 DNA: TGTGCCAGCAGTGAACTCGGCCCTAATGAAAAACTGTTTTTT

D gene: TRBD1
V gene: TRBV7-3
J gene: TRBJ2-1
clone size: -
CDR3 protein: CASSLNSQGANNEQFF
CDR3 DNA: TGTGCCAGCAGCTTAAATTCTCAGGGGGCTAACAATGAGCAGTTCTTC

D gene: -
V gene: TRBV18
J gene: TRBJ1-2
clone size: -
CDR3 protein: CASSPGPDGYTF
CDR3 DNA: TGTGCCAGCTCACCGGGGCCGGATGGCTACACCTTC

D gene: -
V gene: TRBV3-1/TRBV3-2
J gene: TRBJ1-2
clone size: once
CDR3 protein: CASSQRWEYTF
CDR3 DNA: TGTGCCAGCAGCCAACGGTGGGAGTACACCTTC

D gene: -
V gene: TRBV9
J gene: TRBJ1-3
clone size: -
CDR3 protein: CASSVAVSHGNTIYF
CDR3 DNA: TGTGCCAGCAGCGTAGCCGTAAGCCATGGAAACACCATATATTTT

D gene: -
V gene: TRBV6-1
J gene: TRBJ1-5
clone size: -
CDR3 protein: CASSEAPGRDQPQHF
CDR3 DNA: TGTGCCAGCAGTGAAGCCCCGGGGAGGGATCAGCCCCAGCATTTT

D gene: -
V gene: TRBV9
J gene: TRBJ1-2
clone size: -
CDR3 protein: CASSPPGDYGYTF
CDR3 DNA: TGTGCCAGCAGCCCCCCCGGGGACTATGGCTACACCTTC

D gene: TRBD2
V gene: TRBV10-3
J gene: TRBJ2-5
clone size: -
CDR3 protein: CATEGLAGGQETQYF
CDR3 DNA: TGTGCCACTGAGGGACTAGCGGGGGGGCAAGAGACCCAGTACTTC

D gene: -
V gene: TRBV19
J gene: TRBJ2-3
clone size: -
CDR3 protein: CATGGGQADTQYF
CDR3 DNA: TGTGCCACTGGTGGGGGGCAAGCAGATACGCAGTATTTT

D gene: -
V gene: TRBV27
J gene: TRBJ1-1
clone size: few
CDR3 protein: CASSFSGFGTEAFF
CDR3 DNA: TGTGCCAGCAGTTTTTCAGGGTTCGGCACTGAAGCTTTCTTT

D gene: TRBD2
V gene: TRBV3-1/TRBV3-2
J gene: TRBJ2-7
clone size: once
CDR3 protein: CASSSGRGYYEQYF
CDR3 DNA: TGTGCCAGCAGCTCGGGGAGGGGTTACTACGAGCAGTACTTC